The 2 T cell receptor beta chains below were found in one sample sequenced in a study of T cell responses to AZD1222 COVID-19 vaccine. Sequencing was performed with immunoSEQ multiplex PCR; in TCRdb, only in-frame clones are kept and a portion is missing. In the table there are under 70,000 clones, more than 75% of which are singletons. The sample here was peripheral blood, taken 28 days after the second AZD1222 dose. The receptor set was obtained from an adult who received the AZD1222 COVID-19 vaccine.

The V gene is TRBV5-8, the J gene TRBJ1-5; 7 bases fit TRBD1. The CDR3 has 13 amino acids. V was clipped by 5 bases and J by 5 bases; unmatched bases: 4. CDR1 and CDR2 from the germline V gene are SGHTS and YDEGEE. CDR3 nucleotide sequence: TGTGCCAGCAGTCCCGACAGGGATCAGCCCCAGCATTTT. Translation: CASSPDRDQPQHF.

This clone has a handful of counts. The chain is built from TRBV7-8 and TRBJ2-3; no clear D. The CDR3 length is 15 residues. Per germline, CDR1 SGHVS and CDR2 FQNEAQ. The ends were cut back, 1 base at V and 0 bases at J, with 8 bases in the middle. CDR3 loop: CASSLDGPSTDTQYF. CDR3 nucleotides: TGTGCCAGCAGCTTAGACGGCCCAAGCACAGATACGCAGTATTTT.